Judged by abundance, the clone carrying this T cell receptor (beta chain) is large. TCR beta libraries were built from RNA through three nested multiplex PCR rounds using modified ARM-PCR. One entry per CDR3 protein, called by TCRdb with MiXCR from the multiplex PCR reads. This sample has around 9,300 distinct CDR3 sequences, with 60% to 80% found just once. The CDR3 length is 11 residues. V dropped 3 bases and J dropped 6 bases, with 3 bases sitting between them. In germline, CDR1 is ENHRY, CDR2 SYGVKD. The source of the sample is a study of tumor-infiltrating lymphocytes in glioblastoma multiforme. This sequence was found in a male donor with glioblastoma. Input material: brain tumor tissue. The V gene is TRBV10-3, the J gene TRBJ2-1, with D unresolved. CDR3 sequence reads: CAISDGNEQFF. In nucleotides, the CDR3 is TGTGCCATCAGTGATGGCAATGAGCAGTTCTTC.